This T cell receptor beta chain was captured in a study of blood T cell repertoires in COVID-19. Turning to the study itself: Both acute and convalescent COVID-19 samples were obtained from the United States, Italy and Spain.

In the original processing: Nucleated cell number was recorded as an estimate derived from reference gene primer amplification. The table came from immunoSEQ multiplex PCR; TCRdb's copy has only in-frame clones and leaves some out. V and J calls and clone size are as listed in that table; D and trimming were resolved from the DNA. The data show around 70,000 clones, over 75% seen once. The sequenced material came from peripheral blood. The TCR sequence derives from a woman of 80 years or more with active or convalescent COVID-19.

The CDR3 sequence: CAWSEGLAGGLGETQYF. CDR3 nucleotides: TGTGCCTGGAGTGAGGGGCTAGCGGGGGGTTTGGGAGAGACCCAGTACTTC. The V call is TRBV30, the J call TRBJ2-5; 11 nucleotides match TRBD2. The CDR3 length is 17 residues. V was pared by 1 base and J by 4 bases, with 11 bases of the junction left unmatched. The germline CDR1 and CDR2 sequences are GTSNPN and SVGIG (reference sequence).